This T cell receptor beta chain was captured by sequencing in a study of CD8+CD57+ T cells in acquired aplastic anemia. Study context: An average of about 3.4 ug of DNA was obtained from sorted CD4+ and CD8+ cells.

Investigators profiled TCR beta VDJ and CDR3 from genomic DNA template. TCRdb reprocessed the reads via MiXCR and lists one record per CDR3 protein. The repertoire holds hundreds of thousands of distinct CDR3 sequences, with 50% to 70% as singletons. In this sample, this clonotype turned up once. Its antigen is as yet unknown. V trimming: 5 bases; J trimming: 6 bases; junction bases outside the gene matches: 6. CDR3 length equals 14 residues. Germline values: CDR1 SGHTA, CDR2 FQGNSA. Findings and caveats of the study: Shared by patients and controls, nearly 30 CD8+ CDR3s were abundant in patients.

The chain has TRBV7-2 and TRBJ2-1, with TRBD2 identical over 8 bases. Sequenced sample: sorted CD4+, CD8+, or CD8+CD57+ T cells (not recorded which) from PBMCs. This TCR came from a human donor with severe aplastic anemia or a healthy control (not recorded which). CDR3 coding DNA: TGTGCCAGCAGCGCCCTACTAGCGGCCAATGAGCAGTTCTTC. Its protein is CASSALLAANEQFF.